This T cell receptor beta chain was sequenced in a study of cytomegalovirus exposure and HLA in healthy donors. In the PCR, 60 Vbeta and 13 Jbeta primers were used. The protocol was immunoSEQ multiplex PCR, while the TCRdb copy is restricted to in-frame clones and leaves out a portion. The sample lists around 130,000 clones; roughly 62% were seen once. Material for sequencing was PBMCs. The sequence came from a man younger than 40 in good health and CMV-seropositive.

This CDR3 is CSVTTGGWGYTEAFF. CDR3 nucleotides: TGCAGCGTTACAACAGGGGGTTGGGGGTACACTGAAGCTTTCTTT. The chain uses TRBV29-1 and TRBJ1-1; 8 nucleotides align to TRBD1. From germline, CDR1 is SQVTM and CDR2 ANQGSEA. The J segment lost 3 bases and the V segment lost 5 bases, leaving 11 bases of the junction unmatched. The CDR3 sequence is 15 residues long. The full variable domain, its missing parts supplied by reference TRBV29-1 and TRBJ1-1, is SAVISQKPSRDICQRGTSLTIQCQVDSQVTMMFWYRQQPGQSLTLIATANQGSEATYESGFVIDKFPISRPNLTFSTLTVSNMSPEDSSIYLCSVTTGGWGYTEAFFGQGTRLTVV.